This entry concerns a single TCR beta chain. Its antigen is still unknown. The data originate from a study of OX40 agonist ivuxolimab in advanced cancers. Study results and caveats: Clonal expansion was seen in CD4+ and CD8+ blood T cells by week 6 at 0.1 to 3.0 mg/kg.

V lost 3 bases and J lost 8, with 20 bases in between. In germline, CDR1 is KGHSH, CDR2 LQKENI. CDR3 length equals 17 residues. Sequencing was performed with immunoSEQ multiplex PCR; in TCRdb, only in-frame clones are kept and a portion is missing. The repertoire holds around 80,000 clones, with 80% to 95% as singletons. This clonotype was sampled from an adult with an advanced solid tumor such as melanoma, head and neck, liver or kidney cancer. The sample here was CD4+ or CD8+ T cells sorted from blood, taken in a trial of the OX40 agonist ivuxolimab. This chain uses TRBV18 with TRBJ1-6; D is unresolved. The CDR3 sequence is CASSPSTGPRGYSPLHF. CDR3 nucleotide sequence: TGTGCCAGCTCACCTTCGACCGGCCCCCGGGGATATTCACCCCTCCACTTT.